The 20 T cell receptor beta chains below were found in one sample sequenced in a study of T cell responses to AZD1222 COVID-19 vaccine. Repertoires were generated with immunoSEQ multiplex PCR, while TCRdb's copy carries only in-frame clones and drops some. Here the sample spans more than 90,000 clones, 80% to 85% being singletons. The sample in question was peripheral blood, obtained on day 0 of AZD1222 vaccination. These receptor sequences come from an adult in good health.

The V gene is TRBV4-1, the J gene TRBJ2-6; D is perhaps TRBD2 (6 bases). Trimming removed 4 bases from V and 4 bases from J, with 20 bases in between. Per germline, CDR1 MGHRA and CDR2 YSYEKL. The CDR3 runs 18 residues. CDR3 bases: TGCGCCAGCAGCCCGACTGAAAACCGGGGGTCCGGGGCCAACGTCCTGACTTTC. It is translated as CASSPTENRGSGANVLTF.

V gene TRBV6-5 combines with J gene TRBJ2-1; D remains ambiguous. The CDR3 contains 15 residues. The V gene lost 4 bases and the J gene lost 1 base, with 11 bases spanning the gap. CDR1 and CDR2 (germline): MNHEY, SVGAGI. The CDR3 here is CASSLDLFSYNEQFF. For the CDR3, the DNA is TGTGCCAGCAGTTTGGATCTCTTTTCCTACAATGAGCAGTTCTTC.

This chain connects TRBV6-4 to TRBJ2-3, with a tentative D call TRBD1 (5 bases). The CDR3 extends over 16 amino acids. V was shortened by 5 bases and J by 2 bases, with 17 bases between the two germline ends. Germline V lookup: CDR1 MRHNA, CDR2 SNTAGT. The CDR3 bases are TGTGCCAGCAGTCAAAACGATAGGGGTCACACAGATACGCAGTATTTT. Protein product: CASSQNDRGHTDTQYF.

This chain links TRBV5-1 with TRBJ2-1; D is ambiguous. This CDR3 contains 13 residues. Germline V CDR1 and CDR2: SGHRS, YFSETQ. Trimming left V 4 bases short and J 8 bases short, with 13 bases between. The CDR3, as DNA: TGCGCCAGCAGCCTACAAGGCTTGGATGAGCAGTTCTTC. Translation: CASSLQGLDEQFF.

V and J are TRBV9 and TRBJ2-2; D may be TRBD2 (6 bases). V dropped 4 bases and J dropped 4 bases, with 17 bases sitting between them. CDR1 and CDR2 (germline): SGDLS, YYNGEE. The CDR3 is made up of 16 amino acids. This CDR3 is CASSPPRGGSTGELFF. In nucleotides, the CDR3 is TGTGCCAGCAGCCCCCCCCGAGGAGGGAGCACCGGGGAGCTGTTTTTT.

V is TRBV5-6 and J is TRBJ2-7; D might be TRBD1 or TRBD2, each matching 5 bases. V lost 0 bases and J 1 base, leaving 20 bases between the germline ends. The CDR3 has 18 amino acids. From germline, CDR1 is SGHDT and CDR2 YYEEEE. DNA for the CDR3: TGTGCCAGCAGCTTGGGGGGGTTCGACACCCTATTTTCCTACGAGCAGTACTTC. This encodes CASSLGGFDTLFSYEQYF.

The CDR3 bases are TGCGCCAGTAGGCAGTCAGGGTTGGCCGGGGAGCTGTTTTTT. This gives the protein CASRQSGLAGELFF. The chain combines TRBV5-1 with TRBJ2-2; TRBD1 is a possible D gene (5 bases). CDR1 SGHRS and CDR2 YFSETQ come from the germline V gene. The CDR3 covers 14 residues. The V end was cut by 8 bases, the J end by 6 bases, with 17 bases between.

The genes are TRBV11-2 and TRBJ2-4, with TRBD2 matching 9 bases. Germline lookup yields CDR1 SGHAT and CDR2 FQNNGV. The CDR3 is 15 residues long. V trimming: 5 bases; J trimming: 6 bases; junction bases outside the gene matches: 8. The CDR3 sequence is CASSGAGGHGNIQYF. The CDR3 region has the DNA TGTGCCAGCAGCGGCGCGGGAGGGCACGGAAACATTCAGTACTTC.

The chain employs TRBV7-2 and TRBJ1-6; D is unclear. The germline V gene encodes CDR1 SGHTA and CDR2 FQGNSA. V gave up 1 base and J gave up 10 bases, with 14 bases separating them. The length of the CDR3 is 15 residues. The DNA for the CDR3 is TGTGCCAGCAGCTTAGTCGGGATAATTCGATCACCCCTCCACTTT. It yields the protein CASSLVGIIRSPLHF.

The chain recombines TRBV9 with TRBJ2-1; D is unresolved. The CDR3 has 15 residues. Germline-derived CDR1 and CDR2 are SGDLS and YYNGEE. Trimming removed 4 bases at V and 4 bases at J, with 15 bases between. CDR3: CASSYSPVWYNEQFF. The DNA for the CDR3 is TGTGCCAGCAGCTATAGCCCTGTCTGGTACAATGAGCAGTTCTTC. Full variable domain (outside the CDR3, taken from reference TRBV9 and TRBJ2-1): DSGVTQTPKHLITATGQRVTLRCSPRSGDLSVYWYQQSLDQGLQFLIQYYNGEERAKGNILERFSAQQFPDLHSELNLSSLELGDSALYFCASSYSPVWYNEQFFGPGTRLTVL.

The chain joins TRBV27 to TRBJ2-5; TRBD1 matches 7 bases. The CDR3 covers 15 residues. J gave up 4 bases and V 4 bases, and 9 bases lay outside the gene matches. The germline CDR1 and CDR2 sequences are MNHEY and SMNVEV (reference sequence). CDR3 sequence: CASSSRQGPGETQYF. DNA for the CDR3: TGTGCCAGCAGTTCTAGACAGGGACCGGGAGAGACCCAGTACTTC.

J is TRBJ1-5 and V is TRBV30; tentative D call: TRBD1 (5 bases). This CDR3 spans 14 amino acids. The V and J ends lost 4 bases and 5 bases respectively, with 15 bases between them. Germline V lookup: CDR1 GTSNPN, CDR2 SVGIG (reference sequence). The CDR3 DNA is TGTGCCTGGAAGGGGTGGAGATTGGATCAGCCCCAGCATTTT. This codes for CAWKGWRLDQPQHF.

The chain uses TRBV5-1 and TRBJ2-6; D ambiguous. CDR3 size: 15 residues. V was pared by 0 bases and J by 1 base, with 5 bases between. CDR1 and CDR2 (germline): SGHRS, YFSETQ. For the CDR3, the DNA is TGCGCCAGCAGCTTGGTTCCGTCTGGGGCCAACGTCCTGACTTTC. This codes for CASSLVPSGANVLTF.

The V call is TRBV2, the J call TRBJ1-5; D call uncertain. V lost 3 bases to trimming and J lost 6 bases, with 3 bases between them. CDR3 length equals 11 residues. CDR1 and CDR2 (germline): SNHLY, FYNNEI. The CDR3 loop reads CASSDFQPQHF. CDR3 DNA sequence: TGTGCCAGCAGTGATTTTCAGCCCCAGCATTTT. Supplemented by reference TRBV2 and TRBJ1-5, the full variable domain reads EPEVTQTPSHQVTQMGQEVILRCVPISNHLYFYWYRQILGQKVEFLVSFYNNEISEKSEIFDDQFSVERPDGSNFTLKIRSTKLEDSAMYFCASSDFQPQHFGDGTRLSIL.

CDR3 nucleotides: TGTGCCAGCACCGGGGACAGTACCTCCTACGAGCAGTACTTC. It specifies CASTGDSTSYEQYF. V usage is TRBV11-3 and J usage is TRBJ2-7; 7 bases line up with TRBD1. Germline CDR1 is SGHNT and CDR2 is YENEEA. With 7 bases clipped from V and 0 bases from J, the junction kept 6 bases outside the gene matches. The CDR3 is 14 residues long.

The chain uses TRBV5-1 and TRBJ1-1; D is undetermined. This CDR3 comprises 13 residues. V dropped 2 bases and J dropped 4 bases, with 9 bases sitting between them. Germline CDR1 is SGHRS and CDR2 is YFSETQ. The CDR3 DNA follows: TGCGCCAGCAGCTTTTATAGCGCCACTGAAGCTTTCTTT. The encoded protein is CASSFYSATEAFF.

J is TRBJ2-3 and V is TRBV13; 8 positions agree with TRBD2. Germline CDR1 and CDR2: PRHDT and FYEKMQ (reference sequence). The CDR3 runs to 14 residues. The trim removed 5 bases at V and 7 bases at J, leaving 8 bases unmatched. The CDR3 sequence: CASSPSRGAYTQYF. The CDR3 DNA follows: TGTGCCAGCAGCCCTTCGCGGGGGGCATATACGCAGTATTTT.

This chain links TRBV5-1 with TRBJ1-1; 8 bases align to TRBD1. This CDR3 is 17 amino acids long. Germline assignment: CDR1 SGHRS and CDR2 YFSETQ. V gave up 0 bases and J gave up 4 bases; unmatched junction bases: 11. The CDR3 DNA sequence: TGCGCCAGCAGCTTGGACAACTACTCAACAGGGGGCACTGAAGCTTTCTTT. Amino acids: CASSLDNYSTGGTEAFF.

V is TRBV7-2 and J is TRBJ2-7; D tentatively reads TRBD1 or TRBD2 (7 bases each). The CDR3 contains 12 residues. V was clipped by 5 bases and J by 11 bases, with 16 bases between them. In germline, CDR1 is SGHTA, CDR2 FQGNSA. The CDR3 reads CASSTGAGREYF. CDR3 DNA sequence: TGTGCCAGCAGCACAGGGGCAGGGAGGGAGTACTTC.

The chain employs TRBV4-2 and TRBJ1-6; possibly TRBD1 for D (6 bases). This CDR3 has 17 residues. Trimming stripped 0 bases from V and 8 bases from J, with 17 bases between. The germline gives CDR1 LGHNA, CDR2 YNFKEQ. The DNA for the CDR3 is TGTGCCAGCAGCCAAGAAGGGGGGACCCAGGAGCATTCACCCCTCCACTTT. Amino acid sequence: CASSQEGGTQEHSPLHF.